The entry below gives a single T cell receptor (beta chain) sequence along with its context. Methods used by the authors: Estimated nucleated cell counts came from reference gene primer amplification. Data came from immunoSEQ multiplex PCR; TCRdb stores just in-frame clones and leaves some out. V and J calls plus clone size are reproduced from that table; the DNA served to infer D and trimming. The profile covers about 80,000 clones, with around 82% appearing a single time and 39% taken by the ten largest. This specimen comes from a study of blood T cell repertoires in COVID-19. Turning to the study itself: Acute-phase and convalescent COVID-19 samples originated in the United States, Italy and Spain. T cells, B-cell-depleted T cells, or PBMCs provided the cDNA or gDNA that served as material.

CDR3 length: 13 residues. Germline V gene lookup returns CDR1 MNHNY and CDR2 SVGAGI (reference sequence). Trimming removed 6 bases from V and 2 bases from J; junction bases left unmatched: 4. This receptor was taken from a man older than 75 with active or convalescent COVID-19. The chain links TRBV6-6 to TRBJ2-7, with TRBD2 matching over 7 bases. The source material was peripheral blood. CDR3 DNA: TGTGCCAGCAGGGGAGGGGACGCCTACGAGCAGTACTTC. Protein sequence: CASRGGDAYEQYF.